The 6 T cell receptor beta chains reported below all come from one sample, sequenced in a study of T cell repertoires in cytomegalovirus infection. TCRdb analysed the reads with MiXCR anew, one entry per CDR3 protein. The table has about 830,000 distinct CDR3 sequences, about 31% seen once. No antigen is known for these receptors. The sample here was cultured CD8+ T cells from PBMCs, taken from culture after CMV antigen stimulation. Receptors were obtained from a human donor in good health (CMV status not recorded). Some clones in this sample may be carry-over from other donors' samples.

This clonotype was recorded at least ten times. The J gene is TRBJ2-7, the V gene TRBV7-6; D call uncertain. This CDR3 has 12 residues. V lost 6 bases and J 0 bases, leaving 6 bases between the germline ends. The germline V gene encodes CDR1 SGHVS and CDR2 FNYEAQ. The CDR3 DNA is TGTGCCAGCAGGCCGAGCTCCTACGAGCAGTACTTC. Residues: CASRPSSYEQYF. The whole variable domain, remainder taken from reference TRBV7-6 and TRBJ2-7, is GAGVSQSPRYKVTKRGQDVALRCDPISGHVSLYWYRQALGQGPEFLTYFNYEAQQDKSGLPNDRFSAERPEGSISTLTIQRTEQRDSAMYRCASRPSSYEQYFGPGTRLTVT.

At least ten counts were recorded for this clonotype. The chain combines TRBV9 with TRBJ1-5; perhaps TRBD1 as D (6 bases). The V end lost 4 bases, the J end lost 7 bases, and 12 bases lay between the germline ends. The germline gives CDR1 SGDLS, CDR2 YYNGEE. There are 13 residues in the CDR3. CDR3 in amino acids: CASSTRQDQPQHF. The CDR3 nucleotides read TGTGCCAGCAGCACCAGACAGGACCAGCCCCAGCATTTT. The variable domain in full, completed from reference TRBV9 and TRBJ1-5, reads DSGVTQTPKHLITATGQRVTLRCSPRSGDLSVYWYQQSLDQGLQFLIQYYNGEERAKGNILERFSAQQFPDLHSELNLSSLELGDSALYFCASSTRQDQPQHFGDGTRLSIL.

This clonotype showed up just once. Likely a read error: the CDR3 ends without its conserved phenylalanine or tryptophan. The chain uses TRBV12-5 and TRBJ2-7; D could derive from TRBD1 or TRBD2 (6 bases each). CDR1 and CDR2 from the germline V gene are LGHNT and FRNRAP. The CDR3 spans 14 residues. V was shortened by 7 bases and J by 3 bases, with 16 bases between the two germline ends. The CDR3 loop reads CASALGGSLYEQYS. Here the CDR3 DNA reads TGTGCTAGTGCCTTGGGGGGCAGCCTCTACGAGCAGTACTCC.

This clonotype was seen repeatedly, ten times or more. This chain uses TRBV7-9 with TRBJ2-1, with TRBD2 matching 10 bases. The CDR3 is made up of 15 amino acids. V lost 4 bases to trimming and J lost 7 bases; unmatched junction nucleotides: 7. The germline CDR1 and CDR2 sequences are SEHNR and FQNEAQ (reference sequence). CDR3 in amino acids: CASSSGLAEGNEQFF. CDR3 in DNA: TGTGCCAGCAGCTCCGGACTAGCGGAAGGTAATGAGCAGTTCTTC.

V gene TRBV7-9 combines with J gene TRBJ2-1, with 8 bases identical to TRBD1. The CDR3 sequence is 15 residues long. J gave up 5 bases and V 5 bases, and 8 bases lay outside the gene matches. Germline-derived CDR1 and CDR2 are SEHNR and FQNEAQ (reference sequence). Here the CDR3 DNA reads TGTGCCAGCAGCACCCGACAGGGGCGTAACAATGAGCAGTTCTTC. The encoded protein is CASSTRQGRNNEQFF.

The rearrangement joins TRBV10-3 to TRBJ2-7; 7 bases align to TRBD1. The CDR3 is made up of 14 amino acids. Germline lookup yields CDR1 ENHRY and CDR2 SYGVKD. V lost 6 bases to trimming and J lost 3 bases; unmatched junction nucleotides: 8. CDR3 DNA: TGTGCCATCAGACGGACAGGCGATTACTACGAGCAGTACTTC. Translating gives CAIRRTGDYYEQYF.